Below, 11 T cell receptor beta chains from the same sample are listed, as sequenced in a study of Ad26.COV2.S vaccination and SARS-CoV-2 variants. The treatment: around 19 received Ad26.COV2.S at low or high dose, single or two shots; about 5 received placebo; per-sample allocation not given. At day 63 after the first vaccine or placebo injection, samples were drawn. Using immunoSEQ multiplex PCR, the repertoire was profiled, and TCRdb retains in-frame clones only, with some absent. The sample shows over 400,000 clones, 80% to 95% of them seen only once. Sequences were derived from peripheral blood, sampled in a trial of Ad26.COV2.S vaccine versus placebo. The source is a person between 18 and 65 years old who received the Ad26.COV2.S COVID-19 vaccine or a placebo.

The chain joins TRBV27 to TRBJ2-7, with 9 bases aligning to TRBD1. The V gene end was trimmed by 1 base and the J gene end by 5 bases; junction bases not matched to a gene: 12. Germline V gene data show CDR1 as MNHEY and CDR2 as SMNVEV (reference sequence). The CDR3 contains 17 residues. This chain's CDR3 is CASSLFGQGSLSDEQYF. CDR3 DNA sequence: TGTGCCAGCAGTTTATTCGGACAGGGGAGTTTATCGGACGAGCAGTACTTC.

CDR3 DNA sequence: TGTGCCAGTAGTCGCTCAATCATAGGGAGCACAGATACGCAGTATTTT. It is translated as CASSRSIIGSTDTQYF. This sequence joins TRBV19 and TRBJ2-3; no clear D gene. CDR1 and CDR2 from the germline V gene are LNHDA and SQIVND (reference sequence). V lost 5 bases, J lost 0 bases, and 15 bases lay in between. This CDR3 comprises 16 residues.

This chain uses TRBV11-2 with TRBJ2-2; perhaps TRBD1 as D (6 bases). V gave up 5 bases and J gave up 1 base, with 11 bases separating them. The V gene's germline CDR1 is SGHAT and CDR2 FQNNGV. The CDR3 length is 15 residues. DNA of the CDR3: TGTGCCAGCAGCGCCGTGACAGGGAACACCGGGGAGCTGTTTTTT. Its translation: CASSAVTGNTGELFF. Full variable domain (remainder filled in from reference TRBV11-2 and TRBJ2-2): EAGVAQSPRYKIIEKRQSVAFWCNPISGHATLYWYQQILGQGPKLLIQFQNNGVVDDSQLPKDRFSAERLKGVDSTLKIQPAKLEDSAVYLCASSAVTGNTGELFFGEGSRLTVL.

This chain links TRBV29-1 with TRBJ2-7; 8 bases match TRBD2. Germline lookup yields CDR1 SQVTM and CDR2 ANQGSEA. The CDR3 is 14 amino acids. With 2 bases clipped from V and 3 bases from J, the junction kept 6 bases outside the gene matches. The CDR3 coding sequence is TGCAGCGTTGAAAAGGCGGGGGGTTTCTACGAGCAGTACTTC. As protein: CSVEKAGGFYEQYF.

This chain uses TRBV7-9 with TRBJ1-2; 8 nucleotides agree with TRBD1. Germline CDR1 is SEHNR and CDR2 is FQNEAQ (reference sequence). The ends lost 5 bases at V and 3 bases at J; junction bases unmatched: 2. The CDR3 sequence is 13 residues long. The CDR3 here is CASSKGQDYGYTF. As DNA, the CDR3 is TGTGCCAGCAGCAAGGGACAGGACTATGGCTACACCTTC.

V gene TRBV2 combines with J gene TRBJ1-1, with 8 bases matching TRBD1. The V gene end was trimmed by 4 bases and the J gene end by 0 bases; junction bases not matched to a gene: 7. This CDR3 has 16 residues. Germline CDR1 reads SNHLY; CDR2 reads FYNNEI. CDR3 in amino acids: CASSAQGASMNTEAFF. CDR3 nucleotides: TGTGCCAGCAGTGCCCAGGGGGCATCTATGAACACTGAAGCTTTCTTT.

As to this clone: In the same sample, other DNA sequences code for this CDR3. The CDR3 spells CASSPGVQETQYF. Here the CDR3 DNA reads TGTGCCAGCTCACCGGGGGTCCAAGAGACCCAGTACTTC. This chain joins TRBV18 and TRBJ2-5; the D call may be TRBD1 or TRBD2 (5 bases each). Germline V gives CDR1 KGHSH, CDR2 LQKENI. Trimming pared 3 bases from V and 1 base from J, leaving 6 bases between. The CDR3 is made up of 13 amino acids.

V gene TRBV10-3 combines with J gene TRBJ2-3; D unclear. The germline V gene has CDR1 ENHRY and CDR2 SYGVKD. CDR3 length: 13 residues. The germline V and J ends were trimmed by 7 bases and 2 bases, with 10 bases remaining between them. The CDR3 reads CAITALDTDTQYF. The CDR3 coding sequence is TGTGCCATCACCGCCTTGGACACAGATACGCAGTATTTT.

The chain has TRBV7-8 and TRBJ1-5; 7 bases line up with TRBD1. The CDR3 runs 16 residues. V lost 5 bases and J lost 2; bases outside the gene matches: 9. Per germline, CDR1 SGHVS and CDR2 FQNEAQ. The CDR3 protein is CASSPRGTAGNQPQHF. As DNA, the CDR3 is TGTGCCAGCAGCCCCAGAGGGACAGCAGGCAATCAGCCCCAGCATTTT.

V is TRBV5-8 and J is TRBJ2-5; D is uncertain. The CDR3 covers 12 residues. Trimming removed 2 bases from V and 5 bases from J, with 7 bases in between. From germline, CDR1 is SGHTS and CDR2 YDEGEE. In DNA, the CDR3 is TGTGCCAGCAGCTTCGGAATCGAGACCCAGTACTTC. This translates into CASSFGIETQYF.

V usage is TRBV15 and J usage is TRBJ2-5, with D maybe TRBD2 (7 bases). Trimming pared 0 bases from V and 6 bases from J, leaving 14 bases between. This CDR3 comprises 15 residues. The V gene's germline CDR1 is LNHNV and CDR2 YYDKDF (reference sequence). The DNA of the CDR3 is TGTGCCACCAGCAGAGATGAAGGGGGGGCGAAGACCCAGTACTTC. It translates to CATSRDEGGAKTQYF.